These 8 T cell receptor beta chains came from one sample sequenced in a study of breast tumors, draining lymph nodes, adjacent tissues. One entry per CDR3 protein, called by TCRdb with MiXCR from the multiplex PCR reads. The sample holds some 19,000 distinct CDR3 sequences, approximately 49% seen once. The sequencing sample was made of breast tumor tissue. These receptors all stem from a female donor with breast cancer. Some clones in this sample may be carry-over from other donors' samples.

The chain recombines TRBV12-3 or TRBV12-4 with TRBJ1-2; D possibly corresponds to TRBD1 (5 bases). The CDR3 contains 14 residues. V was clipped by 3 bases and J by 0 bases, with 8 bases between them. The CDR3 loop is CASSFQGANYGYTF. In nucleotides, the CDR3 is TGTGCCAGCAGTTTTCAGGGAGCTAACTATGGCTACACCTTC.

This clonotype was found many times. The chain links TRBV11-3 to TRBJ1-2, with no clear D. Germline assignment: CDR1 SGHNT and CDR2 YENEEA. The CDR3 totals 14 residues. Trimming stripped 1 base from V and 1 base from J, with 7 bases between. The CDR3 sequence is CASSLGAINYGYTF. CDR3 DNA sequence: TGTGCCAGCAGCTTAGGCGCTATTAACTATGGCTACACCTTC.

About this clonotype: Compared with germline, one end of the junction differs, possibly owing to a read error. The chain has TRBV9 and TRBJ1-3; no definite D call. CDR1 and CDR2 from the germline V gene are SGDLS and YYNGEE. The CDR3 length is 14 residues. The DNA for the CDR3 is TGTGCCAGCAGCGCCCTAGGGTCGGGAAACCACATAAATTTT. Its translation is CASSALGSGNHINF.

The V gene is TRBV28, the J gene TRBJ2-5, with D perhaps matching TRBD2 (9 bases). Deletions cut 5 bases from V and 2 bases from J, with 18 bases between. Germline V gives CDR1 MDHEN, CDR2 SYDVKM. CDR3 length: 16 amino acids. Here the CDR3 reads CASSPTGAGGQETQYF. In DNA form, the CDR3 reads TGTGCCAGCAGTCCGACAGGGGCGGGGGGGCAAGAGACCCAGTACTTC.

This clonotype has ten or more counts. V gene TRBV7-2 combines with J gene TRBJ2-6, with D tentatively TRBD2 (5 bases). Germline-derived CDR1 and CDR2 are SGHTA and FQGNSA. Trimming left V 3 bases short and J 0 bases short, with 9 bases between. The CDR3 sequence is 16 residues long. CDR3 sequence reads: CASSFGISSGANVLTF. The CDR3 DNA sequence: TGTGCCAGCAGCTTCGGGATAAGCTCTGGGGCCAACGTCCTGACTTTC.

This clonotype came up many times. This rearrangement joins TRBV27 to TRBJ2-1, with 11 nucleotides matching TRBD2. The CDR3 loop spans 14 amino acids. V lost 6 bases and J lost 9; bases outside the gene matches: 7. From germline, CDR1 is MNHEY and CDR2 SMNVEV (reference sequence). The CDR3 protein is CASRRLAGLVEQFF. Here the CDR3 DNA reads TGTGCCAGCAGGAGACTAGCGGGACTGGTTGAGCAGTTCTTC.

The chain employs TRBV28 and TRBJ2-7; D not certain. CDR3 length: 12 residues. Germline V lookup: CDR1 MDHEN, CDR2 SYDVKM. The V end was cut by 2 bases, the J end by 3 bases, with 5 bases between. The CDR3 sequence: CASSLGYYEQYF. The CDR3 nucleotides read TGTGCCAGCAGTTTAGGGTACTACGAGCAGTACTTC.

This clonotype was seen at least ten times. The chain recombines TRBV7-3 with TRBJ2-1, with 10 bases aligning to TRBD2. Losses at the gene ends were 4 bases for V and 5 bases for J; bases not matched to a gene: 5. The CDR3 consists of 15 residues. CDR1 and CDR2 (germline): SGHTA, FQGTGA. The CDR3 spells CASSSGTSVNNEQFF. In DNA form, the CDR3 reads TGTGCCAGCAGCTCCGGGACTAGCGTTAACAATGAGCAGTTCTTC. The full variable domain, in which reference TRBV7-3 and TRBJ2-1 provide the parts outside the CDR3, is GAGVSQTPSNKVTEKGKYVELRCDPISGHTALYWYRQSLGQGPEFLIYFQGTGAADDSGLPNDRFFAVRPEGSVSTLKIQRTERGDSAVYLCASSSGTSVNNEQFFGPGTRLTVL.